This TCR beta chain comes out of a study of siplizumab effects on memory and regulatory T cells. Notes on the study in general: The mean Treg-derived percentage of mappable alloreactive CD4+ clones was 55% to 80% with siplizumab compared with approximately 28% in controls. An assignable naive or memory phenotype was lacking in roughly 75-95% of proliferating CD4+ or CD8+ clones.

Note on this clone: Its specificity is unknown.

Clones were read by immunoSEQ multiplex PCR, and TCRdb kept only the in-frame ones, dropping some. Among about 110,000 clones, roughly 91% were seen once, and the ten largest hold around 0.3%. After removal of 4 bases from V and 0 bases from J, the junction contained 6 bases not matched to a gene. The CDR3 runs 15 residues. CDR1 is SGHTS, CDR2 YDEGEE, per germline. The clonotype originates from a human donor in good health. The sample comprised CD4+ T cells sorted from blood. V and J are TRBV5-8 and TRBJ1-2; TRBD1 matches 7 bases. The CDR3 loop is CASSQIGTANYGYTF. Here the CDR3 DNA reads TGTGCCAGCAGCCAAATAGGGACAGCTAACTATGGCTACACCTTC.